The sequence of this TCR beta chain was determined in a study of blood T cell repertoires in COVID-19. About the research overall: Sites in the United States, Italy and Spain provided acute and convalescent COVID-19 samples. PBMCs, B-cell-depleted T cells, or T cells were the source of the cDNA or gDNA that made up the material.

As handled by the study authors: From reference gene primer amplification, estimates of nucleated cell counts were derived. Clones were sequenced by immunoSEQ multiplex PCR, and TCRdb holds only the in-frame ones, with some missing. That table supplies the V and J calls and clone size; D and trimming were determined from the DNA. The table lists 300,000 to 400,000 clones, around four fifths of them singletons. CDR3 length: 16 residues. Germline loops: CDR1 SGHAT, CDR2 FQNNGV. The ends lost 1 base at V and 1 base at J; junction bases unmatched: 5. What was sequenced was peripheral blood. The sequence was obtained from a man aged 25-45 years with active or convalescent COVID-19. This chain links TRBV11-2 with TRBJ2-7, with TRBD1 matching over 9 bases. In DNA form, the CDR3 reads TGTGCCAGCAGCTTAGTAGAGGGACAGGGTTCCTACGAGCAGTACTTC. Translation gives CASSLVEGQGSYEQYF.